A single sample gave rise to the 10 T cell receptor beta chains below, sequenced in a study of early T cells in non-severe SARS-CoV-2 infection. From the 5' RACE reads, TCRdb called clonotypes with MiXCR, one entry per CDR3 protein. The repertoire holds 45,000 to 55,000 distinct CDR3 sequences, with 9.5% to 13% as singletons. Sample: whole blood. The receptors were gathered from an adult who was a healthcare worker with PCR-confirmed SARS-CoV-2 infection or an uninfected control (not recorded which).

This clonotype was seen many times. This sequence joins TRBV29-1 and TRBJ2-7, with D possibly matching TRBD2 (7 bases). The CDR3 contains 14 residues. The germline V gene has CDR1 SQVTM and CDR2 ANQGSEA. V gave up 3 bases and J gave up 4 bases, with 16 bases separating them. CDR3 sequence: CSVDVARGGYEQYF. The CDR3, as DNA: TGCAGCGTTGACGTGGCTAGGGGGGGATACGAGCAGTACTTC.

The V call is TRBV24-1, the J call TRBJ2-3, with D perhaps TRBD1 (5 bases). The CDR3 extends over 15 amino acids. Germline CDR1 is KGHDR and CDR2 is SFDVKD. V was cut by 3 bases and J by 0 bases, with 9 bases left in between. The CDR3 spells CATSDVGASTDTQYF. The CDR3 region has the DNA TGTGCCACCAGTGATGTAGGGGCGAGCACAGATACGCAGTATTTT.

This clonotype was picked up a small number of times. The CDR3 DNA reads TGTGCCACCTCGACAGGATCCACCTACGAGCAGTACTTC. Translated, it gives CATSTGSTYEQYF. This sequence joins TRBV12-3 or TRBV12-4 and TRBJ2-7; D is perhaps TRBD1 (6 bases). The V gene lost 10 bases and the J gene lost 2 bases, with 15 bases spanning the gap. There are 13 residues in the CDR3.

There are a few counts of this clonotype. This chain links TRBV6-1 with TRBJ2-1; 12 positions match TRBD2. Losses at the gene ends were 4 bases for V and 8 bases for J; bases not matched to a gene: 3. Germline CDR1 is MNHNS and CDR2 is SASEGT. The CDR3 covers 14 residues. Written as DNA, the CDR3 is TGTGCCAGCAGTGCTAGCGGGAGGGAAGATGAGCAGTTCTTC. It specifies CASSASGREDEQFF.

The chain is built from TRBV30 and TRBJ1-1; the D gene is possibly TRBD1 (6 bases). Germline V gene lookup returns CDR1 GTSNPN and CDR2 SVGIG (reference sequence). The length of the CDR3 is 13 residues. V lost 2 bases and J lost 1, with 8 bases in between. The CDR3 reads CAWSKTGNTEAFF. CDR3 nucleotide sequence: TGTGCCTGGAGTAAGACAGGGAACACTGAAGCTTTCTTT.

In its sample, this clonotype was seen a few times. The chain links TRBV27 to TRBJ2-2, with TRBD1 matching 7 bases. Germline loops: CDR1 MNHEY, CDR2 SMNVEV (reference sequence). V lost 5 bases, J lost 4 bases, and 7 bases stayed unmatched. There are 15 residues in the CDR3. CDR3 in DNA: TGTGCCAGCAGTAAAACAGGGGTAATCACCGGGGAGCTGTTTTTT. It yields the protein CASSKTGVITGELFF.

This chain links TRBV28 with TRBJ2-7; TRBD1 is a possible D gene (7 bases). The CDR3 is made up of 15 amino acids. Germline CDR1 reads MDHEN; CDR2 reads SYDVKM. Trimming cost V 6 bases and J 4 bases, with 19 bases left between them. The CDR3: CASSRPPTGRYEQYF. The DNA for the CDR3 is TGTGCCAGCAGCCGGCCCCCGACAGGGAGGTACGAGCAGTACTTC.

This clonotype was picked up a small number of times. The chain couples TRBV5-6 to TRBJ1-4; 8 bases match TRBD1. This CDR3 region has 15 residues. With V trimmed by 5 bases and J by 4 bases, 7 bases remained unmatched. CDR1 is SGHDT and CDR2 is YYEEEE in the germline V gene. This CDR3 reads CASSIPGQVNEKLFF. Here the CDR3 DNA reads TGTGCCAGCAGTATTCCGGGACAGGTTAATGAAAAACTGTTTTTT.

The rearrangement links TRBV20-1 to TRBJ1-6; D is undetermined. Per germline, CDR1 DFQATT and CDR2 SNEGSKA (reference sequence). The CDR3 has 15 amino acids. V lost 3 bases, J lost 0 bases, and 9 bases lay in between. CDR3 in amino acids: CSARRRSSYNSPLHF. DNA of the CDR3: TGCAGTGCTAGGCGGCGGAGCTCCTATAATTCACCCCTCCACTTT.

The chain employs TRBV11-2 and TRBJ2-3; 8 positions agree with TRBD2. CDR1 and CDR2 (germline): SGHAT, FQNNGV. The CDR3 runs to 18 residues. V lost 5 bases, J lost 1 base, and 14 bases stayed unmatched. The CDR3 sequence is CASSLGVSGSVRTDTQYF. The CDR3 region has the DNA TGTGCCAGCAGCCTGGGGGTCAGCGGGAGTGTACGCACAGATACGCAGTATTTT.